This T cell receptor (beta chain) was obtained from a study of memory CD4+ T cells and cytomegalovirus serostatus. Study-level information: Healthy Belgian adult donors included about nine CMV-positive and 24 CMV-negative people.

General study findings and limits: Median bootstrapped AUC for CMV status was approximately 0.96 originally, just under 0.93 US-trained.

Single viable CD3+CD4+CD8-CD45RO+ cells were sorted as the memory CD4+ T cells. Serum IgG to CMV pp150, pp28, p38 and p52 defined serostatus. V shed 8 bases, J shed 3 bases, and the junction held 14 bases outside the gene matches. Germline values: CDR1 LNHDA, CDR2 SQIVND (reference sequence). There are 17 residues in the CDR3. Original methodology: Out-of-frame sequences were removed, leaving around 2,000,000 distinct TCRbeta sequences. Sequencing was performed with immunoSEQ multiplex PCR; in TCRdb, only in-frame clones are kept and a portion is missing. V and J calls and clone size are given by that table; D and trimming were obtained from the DNA. The sample yields 35,000 to 50,000 clones, 76% seen once. This clone has only a few counts. Its antigen is still unknown.

This TCR was recovered from an adult in good health and CMV-seronegative. Input material: memory CD4+ T cells from blood. This chain joins TRBV19 and TRBJ2-2; 8 nucleotides align to TRBD1. CDR3 in amino acids: CASSFRDRPSYTGELFF. In DNA, the CDR3 is TGTGCCAGTTCCTTTAGGGACAGGCCTTCGTACACCGGGGAGCTGTTTTTT. The full variable domain, its missing parts supplied by reference TRBV19 and TRBJ2-2, is DGGITQSPKYLFRKEGQNVTLSCEQNLNHDAMYWYRQDPGQGLRLIYYSQIVNDFQKGDIAEGYSVSREKKESFPLTVTSAQKNPTAFYLCASSFRDRPSYTGELFFGEGSRLTVL.